These 13 T cell receptor beta chains share one sample of origin, sequenced in a study of siplizumab effects on memory and regulatory T cells. Sequencing used immunoSEQ multiplex PCR; TCRdb keeps in-frame clones, though not all of them. The sample includes about 120,000 clones, 80% to 95% seen only once; the top ten take roughly 0.16%. Sequencing input: non-Treg CD4+ T cells sorted from blood. The receptors shown here come from a human donor in good health.

This chain connects TRBV2 to TRBJ1-2; no definite D call. In germline, CDR1 is SNHLY, CDR2 FYNNEI. Trimming left V 9 bases short and J 6 bases short, with 20 bases between. The CDR3 covers 14 residues. CDR3: CAREFRIPLHGYTF. The CDR3 DNA follows: TGTGCCAGGGAGTTTAGGATCCCGCTCCATGGCTACACCTTC.

The chain is built from TRBV5-1 and TRBJ1-1, with D maybe TRBD1 (5 bases). The CDR3 has 15 amino acids. In germline, CDR1 is SGHRS, CDR2 YFSETQ. Trimming left V 3 bases short and J 1 base short, with 13 bases between. CDR3 nucleotide sequence: TGCGCCAGCAGCTATAGCCGGGGGGAGAACACTGAAGCTTTCTTT. Protein sequence: CASSYSRGENTEAFF.

The chain uses TRBV6-1 and TRBJ2-1; the D gene is possibly TRBD2 (6 bases). V lost 3 bases, J lost 5 bases, and 17 bases lay in between. The CDR3 consists of 16 residues. CDR1 and CDR2 (germline): MNHNS, SASEGT. The CDR3 here is CASSETPAGTHNEQFF. Written as DNA, the CDR3 is TGTGCCAGCAGTGAGACTCCGGCCGGGACTCACAATGAGCAGTTCTTC.

The J gene is TRBJ2-7, the V gene TRBV6-6; D possibly corresponds to TRBD2 (6 bases). The CDR3 sequence is 14 residues long. The germline gives CDR1 MNHNY, CDR2 SVGAGI (reference sequence). The V end was cut by 3 bases, the J end by 7 bases, with 16 bases between. CDR3 residues: CASSYYSSSGEQYF. Here the CDR3 DNA reads TGTGCCAGCAGTTATTACTCAAGTAGCGGTGAGCAGTACTTC.

In the case of this clone: The sample has other DNA sequences that encode this CDR3 too. This chain connects TRBV5-1 to TRBJ1-1; tentative D call: TRBD1 (5 bases). The CDR3 is 15 residues long. Trimming took 1 base from V and 0 from J, leaving 10 bases between them. CDR1 is SGHRS and CDR2 is YFSETQ in the germline V gene. DNA for the CDR3: TGCGCCAGCAGCTTGCTGACGGGGCTGAACACTGAAGCTTTCTTT. Translation: CASSLLTGLNTEAFF.

This clone has more than one count but fewer than ten. This chain connects TRBV11-2 to TRBJ2-7, with D hard to call. This CDR3 is built from 15 residues. Trimming pared 1 base from V and 4 bases from J, leaving 14 bases between. In germline, CDR1 is SGHAT, CDR2 FQNNGV. CDR3 loop: CASSLGASSAYEQYF. DNA of the CDR3: TGTGCCAGCAGCTTAGGGGCCTCCTCTGCATACGAGCAGTACTTC.

This sequence joins TRBV5-4 and TRBJ2-3, with no clear D. V lost 0 bases and J lost 2, with 7 bases in between. The germline CDR1 and CDR2 sequences are SGHNT and YYREEE (reference sequence). The CDR3 has 14 residues. CDR3 residues: CASSLVGSTDTQYF. In nucleotides, the CDR3 is TGTGCCAGCAGCTTGGTCGGATCCACAGATACGCAGTATTTT. The whole variable domain, filled in from reference TRBV5-4 and TRBJ2-3, reads ETGVTQSPTHLIKTRGQQVTLRCSSQSGHNTVSWYQQALGQGPQFIFQYYREEENGRGNFPPRFSGLQFPNYSSELNVNALELDDSALYLCASSLVGSTDTQYFGPGTRLTVL.

The chain combines TRBV6-6 with TRBJ1-5, with a tentative D call TRBD1 (5 bases). Germline lookup yields CDR1 MNHNY and CDR2 SVGAGI (reference sequence). Trimming left V 8 bases short and J 4 bases short, with 15 bases between. This CDR3 has 14 residues. The CDR3 here is CASQESGSNQPQHF. The CDR3 region has the DNA TGTGCCAGCCAAGAGTCAGGGTCAAATCAGCCCCAGCATTTT.

This sequence joins TRBV7-2 and TRBJ1-2; 7 positions agree with TRBD1. V was pared by 4 bases and J by 6 bases, with 5 bases of the junction left unmatched. Germline V lookup: CDR1 SGHTA, CDR2 FQGNSA. This CDR3 has 13 residues. The CDR3 is CASSWAGGDGYTF. CDR3 in DNA: TGTGCCAGCAGCTGGGCAGGGGGGGATGGCTACACCTTC.

This chain links TRBV9 with TRBJ2-7; a possible D gene is TRBD2 (6 bases). The CDR3 totals 15 residues. Germline CDR1 SGDLS, CDR2 YYNGEE. V lost 6 bases and J lost 0, with 16 bases in between. In DNA, the CDR3 is TGTGCCAGCACGACTCGACTAGTCGGCTCCTACGAGCAGTACTTC. Translation: CASTTRLVGSYEQYF.

This chain links TRBV18 with TRBJ1-1; D gene ambiguous. CDR1 and CDR2 from the germline V gene are KGHSH and LQKENI. Trimming removed 4 bases at V and 1 base at J, with 7 bases between. The CDR3 spans 13 residues. CDR3 bases: TGTGCCAGCTCACGGGCGGCGAACACTGAAGCTTTCTTT. Encoded protein: CASSRAANTEAFF.

CDR3 DNA: TGTGCCAGCAGTTTAGTCGGCGGGGGGCCTTACGAGCAGTACTTC. This translates into CASSLVGGGPYEQYF. The chain uses TRBV27 and TRBJ2-7, with TRBD2 identical over 8 bases. In germline, CDR1 is MNHEY, CDR2 SMNVEV (reference sequence). This CDR3 has 15 residues. Unmatched junction bases numbered 7, after V lost 2 bases and J lost 4 bases.

V is TRBV6-1 and J is TRBJ2-7; TRBD2 might be the D (6 bases). The CDR3 consists of 16 residues. The V end was cut by 1 base, the J end by 4 bases, with 17 bases between. Per the germline V gene, CDR1 is MNHNS and CDR2 is SASEGT. CDR3 residues: CASSEDYRGNWYEQYF. The DNA of the CDR3 is TGTGCCAGCAGTGAAGATTATCGGGGGAATTGGTACGAGCAGTACTTC.